Given below is one T cell receptor (beta chain) in context. This sample was taken from a study of T cell changes during pregnancy in multiple sclerosis. Libraries were prepared by immunoSEQ multiplex PCR; TCRdb keeps only in-frame clonotypes and omits some of them. This table holds 95,000 to 100,000 clones, 91% found once. Germline loops: CDR1 KGHSH, CDR2 LQKENI. This CDR3 is built from 17 residues. The V segment lost 3 bases and the J segment 1 base; nucleotides outside the gene matches: 8. This TCR was sampled from a female donor with multiple sclerosis, enrolled in a pregnancy study. The sequencing used peripheral blood, collected in the second trimester of pregnancy. The rearrangement uses TRBV18 and TRBJ2-2; 7 positions agree with TRBD1. The CDR3, as DNA: TGTGCCAGCTCACCCCTCCGGAGGACAGGGAACACCGGGGAGCTGTTTTTT. Its protein is CASSPLRRTGNTGELFF. The full variable domain, in which reference TRBV18 and TRBJ2-2 provide the parts outside the CDR3, is NAGVMQNPRHLVRRRGQEARLRCSPMKGHSHVYWYRQLPEEGLKFMVYLQKENIIDESGMPKERFSAEFPKEGPSILRIQQVVRGDSAAYFCASSPLRRTGNTGELFFGEGSRLTVL.